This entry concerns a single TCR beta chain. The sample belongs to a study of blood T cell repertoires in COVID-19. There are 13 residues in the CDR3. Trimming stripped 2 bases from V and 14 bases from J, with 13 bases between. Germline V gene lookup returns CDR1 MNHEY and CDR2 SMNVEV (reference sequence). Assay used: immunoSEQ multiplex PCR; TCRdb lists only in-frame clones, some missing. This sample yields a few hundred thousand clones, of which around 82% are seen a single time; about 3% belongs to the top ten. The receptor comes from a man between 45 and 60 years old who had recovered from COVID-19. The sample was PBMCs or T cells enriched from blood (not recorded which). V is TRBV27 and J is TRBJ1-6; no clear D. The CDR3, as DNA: TGTGCCAGCAGTTTAGAAGGCGGCAGCTCCCTCCACTTT. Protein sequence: CASSLEGGSSLHF.